These T cell receptor beta chains were read from a single sample in a study of graft-versus-host responses after intestinal transplantation. The data were produced by immunoSEQ multiplex PCR, yet TCRdb's version contains in-frame clones alone and is incomplete. The sample yields tens of thousands of clones, over 35% seen once. This material consisted of alloreactive CD8+ T cells from a mixed lymphocyte reaction culture, taken before transplantation. Source of these receptors: a human patient who was an organ donor for intestinal transplantation. CDR3s include the opening cysteine and the closing phenylalanine or tryptophan. The D gene is left open where the match is weak. Expanded clones are given a class, and other clones once, few, many or no size at all.

size	V	J	D	CDR3	DNA
few	TRBV9	TRBJ1-4	-	CASSVGVATNEKLFF	TGTGCCAGCAGCGTAGGGGTCGCAACTAATGAAAAACTGTTTTTT
-	TRBV29-1	TRBJ1-2	-	CSVTGIYGYTF	TGCAGCGTTACAGGGATCTATGGCTACACCTTC
few	TRBV29-1	TRBJ2-1	TRBD1	CSVGPGDRGLGEQFF	TGCAGCGTTGGCCCCGGGGACAGGGGGCTGGGTGAGCAGTTCTTC
once	TRBV4-1	TRBJ1-2	-	CASSQVGGGYGYTF	TGCGCCAGCAGCCAAGTAGGGGGGGGCTATGGCTACACCTTC
few	TRBV4-3	TRBJ2-1	TRBD2	CASSQAYLTSINEQFF	TGCGCCAGCAGCCAGGCCTATCTGACTAGCATCAATGAGCAGTTCTTC
few	TRBV15	TRBJ2-1	TRBD2	CATSSGLAGDEQFF	TGTGCCACCAGCAGTGGCCTAGCGGGCGATGAGCAGTTCTTC
-	TRBV6-1	TRBJ2-7	-	CASALFRGGSYEQYF	TGTGCCAGCGCGCTCTTCAGAGGGGGTTCCTACGAGCAGTACTTC
-	TRBV7-2	TRBJ2-5	TRBD2	CASSLFTSGQETQYF	TGTGCCAGCAGCTTATTTACTAGCGGTCAAGAGACCCAGTACTTC
-	TRBV5-6	TRBJ2-7	-	CASSLQGVILLEQYF	TGTGCCAGCAGCTTGCAGGGTGTGATCCTACTCGAGCAGTACTTC
-	TRBV14	TRBJ2-1	TRBD1	CASGLLTGSGYNEQFF	TGTGCCAGCGGACTGTTGACAGGGTCGGGGTACAATGAGCAGTTCTTC
-	TRBV2	TRBJ1-4	-	CASSETLILTNEKLFF	TGTGCCAGCAGTGAAACCCTAATTTTAACTAATGAAAAACTGTTTTTT
-	TRBV21-1	TRBJ2-3	-	CASPVASSALGTDTQYF	TGTGCCAGCCCAGTCGCGTCTAGCGCGTTGGGGACAGATACGCAGTATTTT
-	TRBV6-6	TRBJ1-2	-	CASSYSTFYGYTF	TGTGCCAGCAGTTACTCGACCTTCTATGGCTACACCTTC
medium-sized	TRBV7-2	TRBJ1-1	TRBD1	CASSLRGWTEAFF	TGTGCCAGCAGCCTCAGGGGGTGGACTGAAGCTTTCTTT
few	TRBV5-4	TRBJ2-3	-	CASSLGQLSTDTQYF	TGTGCCAGCAGCCTCGGACAGCTTAGCACAGATACGCAGTATTTT
-	TRBV9	TRBJ1-1	-	CASSVSPWEVEAFF	TGTGCCAGCAGCGTCTCGCCCTGGGAGGTCGAAGCTTTCTTT
-	TRBV7-2	TRBJ2-5	-	CASSQSASNGETQYF	TGTGCCAGCAGCCAGTCCGCTAGCAACGGAGAGACCCAGTACTTC
-	TRBV6-5	TRBJ1-1	-	CASLPAAGGPEAFF	TGTGCCAGCCTCCCAGCGGCGGGGGGTCCTGAAGCTTTCTTT
-	TRBV15	TRBJ1-1	-	CATSRNRENTEAFF	TGTGCCACCAGCAGAAACAGGGAGAACACTGAAGCTTTCTTT
-	TRBV30	TRBJ2-6	-	CAWSVHSLQFSGANVLTF	TGTGCCTGGAGTGTACACAGTTTACAATTCTCTGGGGCCAACGTCCTGACTTTC
few	TRBV6-1	TRBJ2-1	-	CASSWSLEYNEQFF	TGTGCCAGCAGTTGGTCGCTCGAGTACAATGAGCAGTTCTTC
-	TRBV4-3	TRBJ1-1	-	CASTMIGGTEAFF	TGCGCCAGCACTATGATCGGGGGCACTGAAGCTTTCTTT
-	TRBV13	TRBJ2-5	-	CASSNFDNETQYF	TGTGCCAGCAGCAATTTCGACAACGAGACCCAGTACTTC
-	TRBV10-3	TRBJ1-2	-	CAIREGGIYGYTF	TGTGCCATCAGAGAAGGGGGGATATATGGCTACACCTTC
-	TRBV4-3	TRBJ2-7	-	CASSQDLPRPYEQYF	TGCGCCAGCAGCCAAGATTTACCCCGACCCTACGAGCAGTACTTC
-	TRBV13	TRBJ2-1	-	CASSTGFSSYNEQFF	TGTGCCAGCAGCACTGGGTTCAGCTCCTACAATGAGCAGTTCTTC
-	TRBV7-9	TRBJ2-1	-	CASSLDGNNEQFF	TGTGCCAGCAGCTTAGACGGAAACAATGAGCAGTTCTTC
-	TRBV19	TRBJ1-5	TRBD1	CASSPTGRGQPQHF	TGTGCCAGTAGTCCGACAGGGAGAGGGCAGCCCCAGCATTTT
-	TRBV5-5	TRBJ2-2	-	CASSLPGNTGELFF	TGTGCCAGCAGCTTGCCAGGGAACACCGGGGAGCTGTTTTTT
-	TRBV27	TRBJ1-1	-	CASSPGTANTEAFF	TGTGCCAGCAGTCCGGGGACGGCCAACACTGAAGCTTTCTTT
few	TRBV6-6	TRBJ2-7	TRBD1	CASSLTGGSYEQYF	TGTGCCAGCAGTTTAACAGGGGGATCCTACGAGCAGTACTTC
-	TRBV4-1	TRBJ1-1	TRBD1	CASSQSPAGGNTEAFF	TGCGCCAGCAGCCAATCGCCGGCAGGGGGAAACACTGAAGCTTTCTTT
few	TRBV4-2	TRBJ2-1	-	CASSQDGLTGLEQFF	TGTGCCAGCAGCCAAGATGGTCTAACGGGACTTGAGCAGTTCTTC
-	TRBV7-6	TRBJ2-7	-	CASSPKGSDYEQYF	TGTGCCAGCAGCCCTAAGGGGAGCGACTACGAGCAGTACTTC
-	TRBV20-1	TRBJ2-1	-	CSAYGSNEQFF	TGCAGTGCTTACGGATCAAATGAGCAGTTCTTC
-	TRBV6-1	TRBJ2-5	TRBD1	CASSALGTDEETQYF	TGTGCCAGCAGTGCACTCGGGACAGATGAAGAGACCCAGTACTTC
-	TRBV28	TRBJ1-4	-	CASRQGNEKLFF	TGTGCCAGCAGACAGGGAAATGAAAAACTGTTTTTT
-	TRBV7-9	TRBJ2-3	-	CASSLAGVDTQYF	TGTGCCAGCAGCTTAGCAGGGGTAGATACGCAGTATTTT
few	TRBV2	TRBJ2-5	-	CASREGRIKETQYF	TGTGCCAGCAGGGAAGGACGGATTAAAGAGACCCAGTACTTC
once	TRBV10-3	TRBJ1-1	-	CAISESRLTAFF	TGTGCCATCAGTGAGTCAAGGCTAACAGCTTTCTTT